The 29 T cell receptor beta chains below come from one sample, sequenced in a study of graft-versus-host responses after intestinal transplantation. Only in-frame clones appear in the TCRdb table, and some are missing; sequencing was by immunoSEQ multiplex PCR. The top ten clones hold about 1% of a sample with about 20,000 clones, around 44% of them seen once. The sample was alloreactive CD4+ T cells from a mixed lymphocyte reaction culture, taken before intestinal transplant. As to subset: CFSE-low proliferating T cells sorted from approximately 6-day pre-transplant mixed lymphocyte reaction (GvH or HvG direction). Receptors were obtained from a human patient who received an intestinal transplant.

This sequence joins TRBV5-1 and TRBJ1-1; a weak D match, TRBD1 (6 bases). Trimming removed 4 bases at V and 5 bases at J, with 12 bases between. The CDR3 runs to 13 residues. In germline, CDR1 is SGHRS, CDR2 YFSETQ. CDR3 nucleotides: TGCGCCAGCAGCCCCCAACAGGGTACTGAAGCTTTCTTT. Amino acids: CASSPQQGTEAFF.

The chain carries TRBV21-1 and TRBJ1-1; TRBD1, the table's D call, was not compared with the DNA. TRBV21-1 is termed a pseudogene. The CDR3 sequence is 15 residues long. Here the CDR3 DNA reads TGTGCCAGCAGCTCGACAGGGGGAATGAACACTGAAGCTTTCTTT. Its protein product is CASSSTGGMNTEAFF.

The gene calls are TRBV6-6 and TRBJ1-3; maybe TRBD1 (6 bases). The V end was cut by 1 base, the J end by 1 base, with 8 bases between. The CDR3 consists of 15 residues. Per the germline V gene, CDR1 is MNHNY and CDR2 is SVGAGI (reference sequence). This chain's CDR3 is CASSYFRGSGNTIYF. CDR3 in DNA: TGTGCCAGCAGTTACTTCAGGGGATCTGGAAACACCATATATTTT.

This clone has just one count. J is TRBJ2-1 and V is TRBV19; 9 bases fit TRBD2. Germline V gene lookup returns CDR1 LNHDA and CDR2 SQIVND (reference sequence). The CDR3 contains 16 residues. Trimming cost V 3 bases and J 2 bases; bases outside gene matches: 5. This chain's CDR3 is CASSIPAGGPYNEQFF. Here the CDR3 DNA reads TGTGCCAGTAGTATCCCAGCGGGGGGACCCTACAATGAGCAGTTCTTC.

Note on this clone: This sample also contains other DNA sequences that code for the same CDR3. The gene calls are TRBV19 and TRBJ1-1; D might be TRBD1 (5 bases). V was trimmed by 3 bases and J by 1 base, leaving 12 bases between them. Germline lookup yields CDR1 LNHDA and CDR2 SQIVND (reference sequence). The CDR3 covers 15 residues. CDR3 loop: CASSIGAGWNTEAFF. The CDR3 DNA reads as TGTGCCAGTAGTATTGGGGCAGGGTGGAACACTGAAGCTTTCTTT.

There are a few counts of this clone. This chain joins TRBV10-3 and TRBJ2-1; possible D gene TRBD2, 7 bases. The germline V gene has CDR1 ENHRY and CDR2 SYGVKD. The CDR3 has 17 amino acids. V was trimmed by 5 bases and J by 2 bases, leaving 19 bases between them. The CDR3: CAISRWGGAEPYNEQFF. The CDR3 DNA reads as TGTGCCATCAGTCGATGGGGGGGGGCCGAACCCTACAATGAGCAGTTCTTC.

CDR3 DNA: TGTGCCAGCAGCTTAGAGGGTCCGGCGGGGACCTACACCGGGGAGCTGTTTTTT. Protein product: CASSLEGPAGTYTGELFF. The J gene is TRBJ2-2, the V gene TRBV7-6, with D maybe TRBD2 (6 bases). The CDR3 sequence is 18 residues long. V gave up 1 base and J gave up 3 bases, with 18 bases separating them. CDR1 and CDR2 from the germline V gene are SGHVS and FNYEAQ.

The V and J genes are TRBV4-1 and TRBJ2-7, with TRBD1 as a possible D gene (6 bases). V dropped 0 bases and J dropped 4 bases, with 13 bases sitting between them. The CDR3 is 15 amino acids. Germline loops: CDR1 MGHRA, CDR2 YSYEKL. In DNA form, the CDR3 reads TGCGCCAGCAGCCAAGATCGGCAGGGGCGGTACGAGCAGTACTTC. Protein product: CASSQDRQGRYEQYF.

The gene calls are TRBV6-6 and TRBJ2-7; D possibly corresponds to TRBD1 (6 bases). Trimming removed 0 bases from V and 0 bases from J, with 12 bases in between. In germline, CDR1 is MNHNY, CDR2 SVGAGI (reference sequence). The CDR3 sequence is 16 residues long. The CDR3 here is CASSYSRAGASYEQYF. The CDR3 nucleotides read TGTGCCAGCAGTTACTCGAGGGCAGGGGCCTCCTACGAGCAGTACTTC.

The chain joins TRBV7-3 to TRBJ2-1, with TRBD2 identical over 13 bases. The CDR3 loop spans 15 amino acids. Germline assignment: CDR1 SGHTA and CDR2 FQGTGA. The trim removed 5 bases at V and 6 bases at J, leaving 4 bases unmatched. CDR3 bases: TGTGCCAGCAGCCGGGGACTAGCGGGGACCAATGAGCAGTTCTTC. It encodes CASSRGLAGTNEQFF.

This chain connects TRBV10-3 to TRBJ2-7; maybe TRBD1 (6 bases). V was pared by 6 bases and J by 6 bases, with 15 bases between. The germline CDR1 and CDR2 sequences are ENHRY and SYGVKD. This CDR3 is built from 13 residues. CDR3 sequence: CAIRGPGEGEQYF. The CDR3 DNA reads TGTGCCATCAGGGGCCCAGGGGAAGGCGAGCAGTACTTC.

This chain uses TRBV4-1 with TRBJ2-1; no clear D gene. There are 17 residues in the CDR3. V dropped 0 bases and J dropped 0 bases, with 12 bases sitting between them. Germline V gene data show CDR1 as MGHRA and CDR2 as YSYEKL. CDR3 sequence (DNA): TGCGCCAGCAGCCAAGATGGTAGTCTTAGCTCCTACAATGAGCAGTTCTTC. This sequence encodes CASSQDGSLSSYNEQFF.

In this sample, this clone turned up a few times. The chain employs TRBV11-3 and TRBJ2-2; 9 bases line up with TRBD2. With 6 bases clipped from V and 5 bases from J, the junction kept 10 bases outside the gene matches. Germline V gene data show CDR1 as SGHNT and CDR2 as YENEEA. This CDR3 contains 16 residues. The CDR3, as DNA: TGTGCCAGCAGTCGCGGGGGGAGCGGGGGGACCGGGGAGCTGTTTTTT. Its protein is CASSRGGSGGTGELFF.

This clone came up a few times. The chain is built from TRBV7-2 and TRBJ2-7, with 8 bases aligning to TRBD2. The CDR3 covers 15 residues. Germline V gives CDR1 SGHTA, CDR2 FQGNSA. The V gene end was trimmed by 2 bases and the J gene end by 2 bases; junction bases not matched to a gene: 5. CDR3 sequence: CASSLIAGRTYEQYF. Written as DNA, the CDR3 is TGTGCCAGCAGCTTAATAGCGGGGAGGACCTACGAGCAGTACTTC.

The chain has TRBV4-2 and TRBJ1-1, with TRBD1 as a possible D gene (5 bases). CDR3 length: 14 amino acids. The germline V gene encodes CDR1 LGHNA and CDR2 YNFKEQ. V lost 5 bases, J lost 1 base, and 11 bases lay in between. This CDR3 is CASSMGLWNTEAFF. The CDR3 DNA sequence: TGTGCCAGCAGCATGGGACTCTGGAACACTGAAGCTTTCTTT.

There are a few counts of this clone. The chain links TRBV7-8 to TRBJ2-5, with 10 bases matching TRBD2. CDR3 size: 15 residues. The germline gives CDR1 SGHVS, CDR2 FQNEAQ. The V gene end was trimmed by 6 bases and the J gene end by 5 bases; junction bases not matched to a gene: 9. DNA for the CDR3: TGTGCCAGCAGGGCCAGCGGGGGGGCCCGGGAGACCCAGTACTTC. Translated: CASRASGGARETQYF.

The gene calls are TRBV11-2 and TRBJ2-1, with 13 bases lining up with TRBD2. CDR1 is SGHAT and CDR2 is FQNNGV in the germline V gene. V lost 4 bases, J lost 9 bases, and 9 bases stayed unmatched. CDR3 length: 16 residues. CDR3 region: CASSSELAGGPAEQFF. CDR3 DNA sequence: TGTGCCAGCAGCTCAGAACTAGCGGGGGGGCCCGCTGAGCAGTTCTTC.

The chain has TRBV18 and TRBJ1-1; 8 positions match TRBD1. The CDR3 is 15 residues long. Trimming removed 1 base from V and 6 bases from J; junction bases left unmatched: 7. Germline loops: CDR1 KGHSH, CDR2 LQKENI. The CDR3: CASSPLGQGEAEAFF. The CDR3 bases are TGTGCCAGCTCACCACTTGGACAGGGTGAAGCTGAAGCTTTCTTT.

The rearrangement joins TRBV10-3 to TRBJ2-2; tentatively, D is TRBD2 (7 bases). The CDR3 spans 14 residues. Germline V gene data show CDR1 as ENHRY and CDR2 as SYGVKD. The ends were cut back, 8 bases at V and 5 bases at J, with 15 bases in the middle. CDR3 sequence (DNA): TGTGCCATCGAGGGGGGGGATCGGACCGGGGAGCTGTTTTTT. It is translated as CAIEGGDRTGELFF.

This clone turned up a few times. The V call is TRBV6-5, the J call TRBJ1-2; TRBD1 matches 9 bases. The CDR3 is 13 residues long. V lost 6 bases, J lost 8 bases, and 7 bases stayed unmatched. Germline V CDR1 and CDR2: MNHEY, SVGAGI. The CDR3 region is CASRETGGAGYTF. CDR3 DNA sequence: TGTGCCAGCAGAGAAACAGGGGGCGCGGGCTACACCTTC.

This chain joins TRBV18 and TRBJ1-1; 7 bases line up with TRBD1. V was clipped by 8 bases and J by 1 base; unmatched bases: 4. CDR1 KGHSH and CDR2 LQKENI come from the germline V gene. The length of the CDR3 is 13 residues. The DNA of the CDR3 is TGTGCCAGCCAGACAGGGTCGAACACTGAAGCTTTCTTT. Amino acid sequence: CASQTGSNTEAFF.

The V gene is TRBV2, the J gene TRBJ2-2; a possible D gene is TRBD1 (6 bases). Trimming cost V 6 bases and J 4 bases, with 12 bases left between them. CDR3 length: 14 amino acids. The germline V gene has CDR1 SNHLY and CDR2 FYNNEI. The CDR3 bases are TGTGCCAGCAGCGCGACAGGTTTCACCGGGGAGCTGTTTTTT. This encodes CASSATGFTGELFF.

This clone was observed a handful of times. The chain carries TRBV7-9 and TRBJ2-1, with D perhaps matching TRBD2 (7 bases). Germline-derived CDR1 and CDR2 are SEHNR and FQNEAQ (reference sequence). V gave up 1 base and J gave up 6 bases, with 13 bases separating them. The CDR3 is made up of 15 amino acids. CDR3 sequence (DNA): TGTGCCAGCAGCTTAGGGTGGGGGGGCGTCAATGAGCAGTTCTTC. Encoded protein: CASSLGWGGVNEQFF.

The gene calls are TRBV5-1 and TRBJ2-5, with TRBD2 matching over 11 bases. The germline CDR1 and CDR2 sequences are SGHRS and YFSETQ. The CDR3 has 16 residues. With V trimmed by 4 bases and J by 2 bases, 7 bases remained unmatched. The DNA of the CDR3 is TGCGCCAGCAGCATAGGACTAGCGGGTATACAAGAGACCCAGTACTTC. Translation gives CASSIGLAGIQETQYF.

This clone was detected a few times. The chain uses TRBV5-4 and TRBJ2-3, with D unclear. The CDR3 is 15 residues long. The germline gives CDR1 SGHNT, CDR2 YYREEE (reference sequence). Trimming cost V 4 bases and J 2 bases, with 14 bases left between them. The CDR3 DNA reads TGTGCCAGCAGCCAAAAAGAAAAGCACACAGATACGCAGTATTTT. Encoded protein: CASSQKEKHTDTQYF.

V and J are TRBV9 and TRBJ2-1; D is perhaps TRBD1 (6 bases). The V gene lost 0 bases and the J gene lost 4 bases, with 14 bases spanning the gap. This CDR3 contains 16 residues. Germline CDR1 SGDLS, CDR2 YYNGEE. CDR3 amino acids: CASSVAYGTRYNEQFF. DNA of the CDR3: TGTGCCAGCAGCGTAGCTTATGGGACAAGATACAATGAGCAGTTCTTC. The full variable domain, rest sourced from reference TRBV9 and TRBJ2-1, is DSGVTQTPKHLITATGQRVTLRCSPRSGDLSVYWYQQSLDQGLQFLIQYYNGEERAKGNILERFSAQQFPDLHSELNLSSLELGDSALYFCASSVAYGTRYNEQFFGPGTRLTVL.

This clone was counted only a few times. This chain uses TRBV21-1 with TRBJ2-7; the table's D gene call, TRBD1, was not cross checked with the DNA. TRBV21-1 is recorded as a pseudogene. The CDR3 contains 14 residues. The CDR3 spells CARSLQGHPYEQYF. The DNA of the CDR3 is TGTGCCAGAAGCCTACAGGGCCACCCCTACGAGCAGTACTTC.

This clone was detected only once. The chain employs TRBV7-9 and TRBJ2-7, with 8 bases that match TRBD1. The CDR3 consists of 15 residues. Per the germline V gene, CDR1 is SEHNR and CDR2 is FQNEAQ (reference sequence). The V gene end was trimmed by 5 bases and the J gene end by 6 bases; junction bases not matched to a gene: 12. Here the CDR3 reads CASSRVLGQGSEQYF. The CDR3, as DNA: TGTGCCAGCAGCCGGGTGCTCGGACAGGGTTCCGAGCAGTACTTC. Based on the CDR3 plus reference TRBV7-9 and TRBJ2-7, the full variable domain is DTGVSQNPRHKITKRGQNVTFRCDPISEHNRLYWYRQTLGQGPEFLTYFQNEAQLEKSRLLSDRFSAERPKGSFSTLEIQRTEQGDSAMYLCASSRVLGQGSEQYFGPGTRLTVT.

The V call is TRBV7-2, the J call TRBJ2-7; D remains unclear. Germline CDR1 SGHTA, CDR2 FQGNSA. This CDR3 has 12 residues. The V gene lost 0 bases and the J gene lost 3 bases, with 3 bases spanning the gap. The CDR3 sequence: CASSLARYEQYF. The CDR3 region has the DNA TGTGCCAGCAGCTTAGCCCGCTACGAGCAGTACTTC.